A selection of T cell receptor beta chains follows, all from one sample in a study of metastatic and nonmetastatic thyroid tumors. TCRdb re-analyzed the PCR reads through MiXCR. The data show 15,000 to 20,000 clones, 30% to 40% seen once. Sequencing input: tumor tissue. The receptors were gathered from a male donor with papillary thyroid cancer or a benign thyroid nodule (not recorded which). Some clones in this sample may be carry-over from other donors' samples. CDR3s include the opening cysteine and the closing phenylalanine or tryptophan. Each record gives: CDR3 length, V gene, clone size, J gene, D gene, CDR3 protein, CDR3 DNA. D genes are given only for firm matches. Clone size, where shown, is once, few, many, or a class for clones that have expanded.

cdr3_length: 14
v_call: TRBV5-1
clone_size: NA
j_call: TRBJ1-1
d_call: NA
cdr3_aa: CASSFAGFYTEAFF
cdr3_nt: TGCGCCAGCAGCTTTGCAGGGTTTTACACTGAAGCTTTCTTT

cdr3_length: 16
v_call: TRBV5-1
clone_size: NA
j_call: TRBJ2-2
d_call: NA
cdr3_aa: CASSLDPGVDTGELFF
cdr3_nt: TGCGCCAGCAGCTTGGACCCAGGGGTAGACACCGGGGAGCTGTTTTTT

cdr3_length: 16
v_call: TRBV7-2
clone_size: NA
j_call: TRBJ2-1
d_call: TRBD2
cdr3_aa: CASSLAPSGRAREQFF
cdr3_nt: TGTGCCAGCAGCTTAGCCCCCAGCGGGAGGGCGCGTGAGCAGTTCTTC

cdr3_length: 15
v_call: TRBV11-2
clone_size: NA
j_call: TRBJ2-3
d_call: TRBD2
cdr3_aa: CASSAVLAGADTQYF
cdr3_nt: TGTGCCAGCAGCGCGGTACTAGCGGGAGCAGATACTCAGTATTTT

cdr3_length: 14
v_call: TRBV6-1
clone_size: few
j_call: TRBJ1-1
d_call: NA
cdr3_aa: CAITGGTANTEAFF
cdr3_nt: TGTGCCATCACGGGAGGGACGGCGAACACTGAAGCTTTCTTT

cdr3_length: 15
v_call: TRBV2
clone_size: NA
j_call: TRBJ2-3
d_call: TRBD2
cdr3_aa: CASSPLAGVGDTQYF
cdr3_nt: TGTGCCAGCTCCCCCCTAGCGGGAGTTGGGGATACGCAGTATTTT

cdr3_length: 12
v_call: TRBV20-1
clone_size: many
j_call: TRBJ1-2
d_call: TRBD1
cdr3_aa: CSVSRGVDGYTF
cdr3_nt: TGCAGTGTCAGCAGGGGGGTAGATGGCTACACCTTC

cdr3_length: 15
v_call: TRBV12-3/TRBV12-4
clone_size: medium-sized
j_call: TRBJ2-3
d_call: TRBD2
cdr3_aa: CASSDTGTTTDTQYF
cdr3_nt: TGTGCCAGCAGCGATACCGGGACTACTACAGATACGCAGTATTTT

cdr3_length: 12
v_call: TRBV7-2
clone_size: few
j_call: TRBJ1-3
d_call: NA
cdr3_aa: CASSLSGNTIYF
cdr3_nt: TGTGCCAGCAGCTTAAGCGGAAACACCATATATTTT

cdr3_length: 15
v_call: TRBV28
clone_size: NA
j_call: TRBJ2-7
d_call: TRBD1
cdr3_aa: CASSFSGQGSYEQYF
cdr3_nt: TGTGCCAGCAGTTTTTCGGGACAGGGTTCCTACGAGCAGTACTTC

cdr3_length: 13
v_call: TRBV5-4
clone_size: many
j_call: TRBJ2-7
d_call: NA
cdr3_aa: CASSHSSYYEQYF
cdr3_nt: TGTGCCAGCAGCCACTCGTCATACTACGAGCAGTACTTC

cdr3_length: 17
v_call: TRBV9
clone_size: medium-sized
j_call: TRBJ1-1
d_call: NA
cdr3_aa: CASSFTGTREVNTEAFF
cdr3_nt: TGTGCCAGCAGCTTTACCGGGACACGTGAAGTGAACACTGAAGCTTTCTTT

cdr3_length: 14
v_call: TRBV3-1
clone_size: many
j_call: TRBJ1-1
d_call: NA
cdr3_aa: CASSQETENTEAFF
cdr3_nt: TGTGCCAGCAGCCAAGAGACGGAGAACACTGAAGCTTTCTTT

cdr3_length: 19
v_call: TRBV7-8
clone_size: many
j_call: TRBJ2-1
d_call: NA
cdr3_aa: CASSFQANTLNLTYNEQFF
cdr3_nt: TGTGCCAGCAGCTTTCAGGCAAACACCCTTAACTTAACCTACAATGAGCAGTTCTTC

cdr3_length: 14
v_call: TRBV24-1
clone_size: many
j_call: TRBJ2-7
d_call: NA
cdr3_aa: CATSDLLRGYEQYF
cdr3_nt: TGTGCCACCAGTGATTTGTTGCGGGGTTACGAGCAGTACTTC

cdr3_length: 12
v_call: TRBV10-2
clone_size: medium-sized
j_call: TRBJ1-2
d_call: NA
cdr3_aa: CASSDPQSSYTF
cdr3_nt: TGCGCCAGCAGTGATCCACAGAGTAGCTACACCTTC

cdr3_length: 14
v_call: TRBV20-1
clone_size: medium-sized
j_call: TRBJ2-7
d_call: NA
cdr3_aa: CSARDKNGPYEQYF
cdr3_nt: TGCAGTGCTAGAGATAAGAACGGTCCCTACGAGCAGTACTTC

cdr3_length: 19
v_call: TRBV6-2/TRBV6-3
clone_size: medium-sized
j_call: TRBJ1-2
d_call: NA
cdr3_aa: CASSYVPLSSGPRFYGYTF
cdr3_nt: TGTGCCAGCAGTTACGTCCCCCTTAGTTCGGGACCTCGATTCTATGGCTACACCTTC

cdr3_length: 14
v_call: TRBV30
clone_size: many
j_call: TRBJ2-1
d_call: TRBD1
cdr3_aa: CAWSVRTGTNEQFF
cdr3_nt: TGTGCCTGGAGTGTACGGACAGGGACTAATGAGCAGTTCTTC

cdr3_length: 15
v_call: TRBV28
clone_size: NA
j_call: TRBJ1-1
d_call: NA
cdr3_aa: CASTSAQGRMTEAFF
cdr3_nt: TGTGCCAGCACCTCAGCCCAGGGGAGAATGACTGAAGCTTTCTTT

cdr3_length: 13
v_call: TRBV7-6
clone_size: NA
j_call: TRBJ2-2
d_call: NA
cdr3_aa: CASSLGNTGELFF
cdr3_nt: TGTGCCAGCAGCTTAGGTAACACCGGGGAGCTGTTTTTT

cdr3_length: 14
v_call: TRBV3-1
clone_size: many
j_call: TRBJ1-6
d_call: NA
cdr3_aa: CASNAGTYNSPLHF
cdr3_nt: TGTGCCAGCAACGCCGGGACATATAATTCACCCCTCCACTTT

cdr3_length: 12
v_call: TRBV11-2
clone_size: NA
j_call: TRBJ2-1
d_call: NA
cdr3_aa: CASSSPYNEQFF
cdr3_nt: TGTGCCAGCAGCTCCCCTTACAATGAGCAGTTCTTC

cdr3_length: 16
v_call: TRBV11-1
clone_size: many
j_call: TRBJ1-2
d_call: TRBD1
cdr3_aa: CASSLEGDRSNYGYTF
cdr3_nt: TGTGCCAGCAGCTTAGAGGGGGACAGGAGCAACTATGGCTACACCTTC

cdr3_length: 13
v_call: TRBV20-1
clone_size: many
j_call: TRBJ2-1
d_call: NA
cdr3_aa: CSGYHSSYNEQFF
cdr3_nt: TGCAGTGGGTACCACAGCTCCTACAATGAGCAGTTCTTC

cdr3_length: 13
v_call: TRBV28
clone_size: NA
j_call: TRBJ1-2
d_call: NA
cdr3_aa: CASSLLVYEGYTF
cdr3_nt: TGTGCCAGCAGTCTATTGGTCTACGAGGGCTACACCTTC

cdr3_length: 15
v_call: TRBV2
clone_size: NA
j_call: TRBJ1-1
d_call: NA
cdr3_aa: CASRWTANMNTEAFF
cdr3_nt: TGTGCCAGCAGGTGGACAGCTAACATGAACACTGAAGCTTTCTTT

cdr3_length: 15
v_call: TRBV7-9
clone_size: many
j_call: TRBJ2-5
d_call: TRBD2
cdr3_aa: CASSLTSGGKETQYF
cdr3_nt: TGTGCCAGCAGCCTTACATCGGGGGGGAAAGAGACCCAGTACTTC

cdr3_length: 15
v_call: TRBV28
clone_size: medium-sized
j_call: TRBJ2-7
d_call: TRBD1
cdr3_aa: CASSGGGTGSYEQYF
cdr3_nt: TGTGCCAGCAGTGGAGGGGGGACAGGATCCTACGAGCAGTACTTC

cdr3_length: 15
v_call: TRBV19
clone_size: medium-sized
j_call: TRBJ1-2
d_call: NA
cdr3_aa: CASSKTDPTNYGYTF
cdr3_nt: TGTGCCAGTAGTAAGACCGATCCCACCAACTATGGCTACACCTTC

cdr3_length: 15
v_call: TRBV12-3/TRBV12-4
clone_size: NA
j_call: TRBJ2-1
d_call: TRBD2
cdr3_aa: CASRLEAGAYNEQFF
cdr3_nt: TGTGCCAGCAGGTTAGAAGCGGGAGCCTACAATGAGCAGTTCTTC

cdr3_length: 13
v_call: TRBV5-1
clone_size: medium-sized
j_call: TRBJ2-3
d_call: NA
cdr3_aa: CASSLERTDTQYF
cdr3_nt: TGCGCCAGCAGCTTGGAGCGGACGGATACGCAGTATTTT

cdr3_length: 14
v_call: TRBV9
clone_size: NA
j_call: TRBJ1-1
d_call: NA
cdr3_aa: CASTHRDGDTEAFF
cdr3_nt: TGTGCCAGCACCCACCGGGACGGAGACACTGAAGCTTTCTTT

cdr3_length: 13
v_call: TRBV20-1
clone_size: NA
j_call: TRBJ1-1
d_call: TRBD1
cdr3_aa: CSAGTGSNTEAFF
cdr3_nt: TGCAGTGCCGGGACAGGTTCGAACACTGAAGCTTTCTTT

cdr3_length: 17
v_call: TRBV20-1
clone_size: medium-sized
j_call: TRBJ1-2
d_call: NA
cdr3_aa: CSAPQPFSLIANYGYTF
cdr3_nt: TGCAGTGCACCACAGCCCTTTTCCCTGATAGCTAACTATGGCTACACCTTC

cdr3_length: 16
v_call: TRBV5-1
clone_size: many
j_call: TRBJ2-3
d_call: NA
cdr3_aa: CASSLIVGLGGDTQYF
cdr3_nt: TGCGCCAGCAGCTTGATTGTAGGTCTGGGCGGAGATACGCAGTATTTT

cdr3_length: 11
v_call: TRBV11-2
clone_size: many
j_call: TRBJ2-7
d_call: NA
cdr3_aa: CASSPDYEQYF
cdr3_nt: TGTGCCAGCAGCCCGGACTACGAGCAGTACTTC

cdr3_length: 12
v_call: TRBV6-5
clone_size: NA
j_call: TRBJ2-5
d_call: NA
cdr3_aa: CASRLRFGTQYF
cdr3_nt: TGTGCCAGCAGATTACGGTTCGGGACCCAGTACTTC

cdr3_length: 14
v_call: TRBV9
clone_size: NA
j_call: TRBJ2-7
d_call: NA
cdr3_aa: CASSPDVYLYEQYF
cdr3_nt: TGTGCCAGCAGCCCTGACGTCTATCTCTACGAGCAGTACTTC

cdr3_length: 17
v_call: TRBV7-9
clone_size: many
j_call: TRBJ2-5
d_call: TRBD2
cdr3_aa: CASSSTSEGARGETQYF
cdr3_nt: TGTGCCAGCAGCTCGACTAGCGAAGGGGCTCGTGGGGAGACCCAGTACTTC

cdr3_length: 13
v_call: TRBV28
clone_size: medium-sized
j_call: TRBJ2-1
d_call: TRBD2
cdr3_aa: CASSLLAGGRQFF
cdr3_nt: TGTGCCAGCAGTTTACTAGCGGGAGGGAGGCAGTTCTTC

cdr3_length: 14
v_call: TRBV20-1
clone_size: many
j_call: TRBJ2-5
d_call: NA
cdr3_aa: CSARSDWASETQYF
cdr3_nt: TGCAGTGCTAGATCTGACTGGGCTTCGGAGACCCAGTACTTC

cdr3_length: 13
v_call: TRBV12-3/TRBV12-4
clone_size: many
j_call: TRBJ2-3
d_call: NA
cdr3_aa: CASSFDEADTQYF
cdr3_nt: TGTGCCAGCAGTTTTGATGAGGCAGATACGCAGTATTTT

cdr3_length: 12
v_call: TRBV18
clone_size: many
j_call: TRBJ1-5
d_call: NA
cdr3_aa: CAIGGGNQPQHF
cdr3_nt: TGTGCCATAGGGGGGGGCAACCAGCCCCAGCATTTT

cdr3_length: 18
v_call: TRBV6-4
clone_size: many
j_call: TRBJ2-2
d_call: TRBD2
cdr3_aa: CASSSSAGAGGPDGELFF
cdr3_nt: TGTGCCAGCTCAAGCTCCGCGGGTGCGGGAGGGCCTGACGGGGAGCTGTTTTTT

cdr3_length: 15
v_call: TRBV6-1
clone_size: NA
j_call: TRBJ2-1
d_call: NA
cdr3_aa: CASSELACSYNDQFF
cdr3_nt: TGTGCCAGCAGTGAACTAGCGTGCTCCTACAATGATCAGTTCTTC

cdr3_length: 16
v_call: TRBV30
clone_size: once
j_call: TRBJ2-1
d_call: NA
cdr3_aa: CAWSGASASTVNEQFF
cdr3_nt: TGTGCCTGGAGTGGGGCGTCTGCGTCTACAGTCAATGAGCAGTTCTTC

cdr3_length: 14
v_call: TRBV6-1
clone_size: medium-sized
j_call: TRBJ2-7
d_call: NA
cdr3_aa: CASRERQGTYEQYF
cdr3_nt: TGTGCCAGCAGAGAACGGCAGGGCACCTACGAGCAGTACTTC

cdr3_length: 12
v_call: TRBV20-1
clone_size: many
j_call: TRBJ2-3
d_call: NA
cdr3_aa: CSARESADTQYF
cdr3_nt: TGCAGTGCGCGGGAAAGCGCAGATACGCAGTATTTT

cdr3_length: 17
v_call: TRBV12-3/TRBV12-4
clone_size: NA
j_call: TRBJ2-2
d_call: TRBD2
cdr3_aa: CASSPFGLAVNSGELFF
cdr3_nt: TGTGCCAGCAGTCCCTTCGGACTAGCGGTAAACAGCGGGGAGCTGTTTTTT

cdr3_length: 16
v_call: TRBV5-1
clone_size: NA
j_call: TRBJ1-3
d_call: NA
cdr3_aa: CASSSSDTSRGNTIYF
cdr3_nt: TGCGCCAGCAGCTCATCCGACACGTCGCGGGGAAACACCATATATTTT